The following is a T cell receptor beta chain sequence with its context. The clone's antigen remains unknown. Within one base of it there is no much larger clone, and no base qualities were kept. This record belongs to a study of cytomegalovirus exposure and HLA in healthy donors (dated by TCRdb to between 2016 and 2019). About the full investigation: According to an earlier analysis of several hundred of the donors, roughly 180 million T cells yielded 95 million to 140 million unique TCR beta sequences and approximately 300 Gb of sequence data. Approximately 310 gigabases of sequencing data and tens of millions of unique TCR sequences were included in an early release covering around 650 HLA-typed donors. The genetic ancestry cluster associated with self-reported Caucasian donors included 65% to 90% of the 300 to 400 genotyped donors. The study was designed to test whether signatures of past pathogen exposure could be identified by cataloging public T cell receptors. Using immunosequencing, the study profiled T cell repertoires from 640 or so subjects and related those repertoires to cytomegalovirus serostatus. A separate validation cohort of over a hundred different subjects was used in addition to the roughly 700-subject first cohort. The study combined high-throughput TCR immunosequencing, statistical association of individual TCRs with disease status, and machine learning to predict cytomegalovirus infection status. In a later analysis, previously published TCR beta repertoires from 666 donors were re-analyzed and high-resolution HLA genotyping was added so that TCR occurrence patterns could be studied. The later analysis used no new phenotypic data to find candidate immune exposures, relying instead on TCR beta sequences and their occurrence across donors. To decide whether each TCR beta V gene segment behaved as functional or pseudogenic, an earlier analysis of approximately 600 of the donors relied on high-throughput TCR beta sequencing. Donor age, sex, ethnicity and CMV serostatus were compiled together with the repertoire data. In a later genetic analysis, genome-wide SNP genotypes for about 55% of the roughly 670 donors were used, and that subset was treated as a discovery cohort. All discovery cohort repertoires had been generated on a single sequencing platform. Class I and class II HLA loci were covered by the typing at four-digit resolution. The number of donors typed differed by locus, with 629-630 for A, B, C, DRB1 and DQB1, around 560 for DQA1, 600 to 610 for DPA1, and around 460 for DPB1. Because of strong linkage in the cohort, roughly 5 DR-DQ haplotypes were treated as single units for association and clustering. Across 300 to 500 genotyped donors of the cohort, an average of about 250,000 unique TCR beta nucleotide sequences per donor were sequenced, and around 19% of those sequences were non-productive. Overall results and qualifications from the work: According to a later analysis, TCR association rates differed among HLA loci, with DRB1 alleles showing the most associated TCRs and HLA-C alleles showing the fewest. Linkage disequilibrium might explain the correlated functional status among segregating V segments, but an unknown experimental factor could not be ruled out. In a later genetic analysis, a missense DCLRE1C variant was associated with V-gene and J-gene trimming of TCR beta chains, and the association was replicated in an independent cohort. When HLA alleles, especially DR and DQ, strongly co-occurred, TCR associations were difficult to assign to individual alleles. This cohort had only TCR beta chains sequenced, and the lack of alpha or paired-chain data limited which features could be detected. A later analysis associated 15,000 to 20,000 TCR beta sequences with specific HLA alleles at a false discovery rate of 0.05. A later analysis found that HLA-associated TCR beta chains were more clonally expanded and had lower generation probabilities than equally common non-associated chains. CMV serostatus was the only immune exposure information available for the cohort. Because counts were too low, around 17 rarely observed V segments, including chromosome 9 orphons, were left out of the earlier analysis of several hundred of the donors. A cluster of highly shared sequence variants was judged likely to be a technical artifact of the sequencing pipeline. In a later analysis, several top co-occurrence clusters were reported to appear linked to parvovirus B19, influenza, CMV and Epstein-Barr virus. The classifier was reported to diagnose cytomegalovirus status with high specificity and sensitivity in both the original and validation cohorts. In an earlier analysis of 450 to 750 of the donors, most TCR beta V segments appeared in productive rearrangements about 87% or about 30% of the time, broadly matching IMGT annotations. According to a later genetic analysis, donors in an Asian-associated ancestry cluster had fewer N-insertions in productive TCRs than the approximately 650-donor mean. Because HLA typing was unavailable for some donors at each locus, only the typed subset was used in association tests. According to a later analysis, most CMV-associated TCR beta chains appeared to be HLA-restricted, and the HLA associations seemed to be driven largely by CMV exposure. Presence/absence analyses assumed roughly uniform sequencing depth across donors, an assumption that may not hold. It was suggested by the authors that the approach could potentially be generalized to other disease states and immunological phenotypes. A further reported finding was that TCR beta sequences accurately predicted the HLA-A and HLA-B alleles for most subjects in the first cohort. The study listed 150 to 200 TCR beta chains as associated with cytomegalovirus. Most TCR sequences were observed very rarely across donors, whereas some public TCRs were present in many individuals. A few of the identified cytomegalovirus-associated TCR beta chains were confirmed in vitro to be specific for cytomegalovirus antigens. Some IMGT-functional V segments, including TRBV6-2 and TRBV6-3, could not be told apart with the 87-base-pair reads, so those segments were excluded.

The library was built by means of the immunoSEQ multiplex PCR assay. The multiplex PCR relied on a mix of 60 forward primers for TCR Vbeta segments and 13 reverse primers for TCR Jbeta segments. The CDR3 region of rearranged TCR beta genes was amplified from genomic DNA with a multiplex PCR assay. On the Illumina HiSeq System, the amplified TCR beta libraries were sequenced as 87-base-pair reads. The original pipeline was this. A later analysis tallied roughly 78 million unique TCR beta chains across the 600 to 700 repertoires, and around 10 million of those chains were shared by two or more donors. A nearest-neighbor algorithm error-corrected the raw reads and collapsed the reads into unique sequences, merging closely related sequences to remove PCR and sequencing errors. CDR3 sequences were aligned to IMGT reference sequences to assign V, D and J gene segments. For a sequence to be retained, a match of at least six nucleotides was required to both a V gene segment and a J gene segment. A rearrangement was called productive if the CDR3 had no stop codons and remained in frame with V and J, and every other rearrangement was called non-productive. Following IMGT convention, CDR3 was defined as the stretch from the second conserved V-encoded cysteine up to the conserved J-encoded phenylalanine. Sequences without an unambiguous match to a single V gene segment were excluded from the earlier analysis of about 630 of the donors. An earlier analysis of 550 to 650 of the donors classified V segments as functional when productive rearrangements were above 56.7% and as segregating when the standard deviation between donors was above 5%. To diagnose cytomegalovirus status from the catalog of TCR beta chain sequences, a statistical classification framework was built. In a later analysis, TCR nucleotide sequences were compared against IMGT/GENE-DB human TR gene sequences so that V and J genes could be assigned. Using the TCRdist pipeline, a later analysis assigned CDR3 sequences along with most-parsimonious VDJ recombination scenarios. In a later analysis, each TCR beta chain was defined by its CDR3 amino acid sequence together with its V-gene family, and reads without a unique V-gene family were excluded. To address suspected cross-contamination and a sequencing artifact, a later analysis removed a few hundred highly shared, low-generation-probability nucleotide sequences. In a later analysis, a clonal expansion index was calculated for each public chain from normalized within-repertoire ranks of inferred template counts. A later analysis computed generation probabilities with a VDJ recombination model fitted to out-of-frame rearrangements, and checked the results against IGoR. In a later analysis, TCR-TCR, TCR-HLA and TCR-CMV co-occurrence was scored with hypergeometric tests, and a repertoire-size bias correction was applied to TCR pairs. False discovery rates were estimated in a later analysis by permuting HLA or CMV assignments 20 times. In a later analysis, co-occurring TCRs were grouped using DBSCAN, with TCRdist sequence similarity added in when clustering inside HLA-allele-positive subsets. For co-occurrence clustering, repertoires with fewer than 30,000 or more than 120,000 public chains were excluded, along with roughly five repertoires with anomalous nucleotide sharing. Imported from immuneACCESS, the table was reduced by TCRdb to in-frame sequences with V and J called. These copies leave out some clones; in studies compared against another copy, an unresolved V gene accounts for under half, and the cause of the remainder is not known. V, J and clone size were drawn from that table, and D and trimming were deduced from the DNA. A total of around 130,000 clones appear in this sample, 65% to 80% of them only once. The ten most abundant clones make up about 1.8% of the sample.

The cohort was made up of roughly 670 healthy bone marrow donors. At the time of sampling, all cohort members were nominally healthy, though unrecorded immune exposures were likely present. The donor was CMV seronegative and was included in the group of under 450 seronegative cohort members. Every donor gave a peripheral blood sample, and the peripheral blood mononuclear cells from that sample were used for TCR beta sequencing. Genomic DNA extraction from the blood cell samples was performed with the Qiagen DNeasy Blood Extraction Kit. V is pruned by 6 bases and J by 5 bases, leaving 9 bases of the junction without a gene match. For CDR1 and CDR2, the germline V gene lists SQVTM and ANQGSEA. From cysteine to phenylalanine, the CDR3 is 14 amino acids long. The only DNA kept is the CDR3, 42 bases in frame from the first base.

Rearrangement joined TRBV29-1 to TRBJ2-1, and TRBD2 aligns with 8 junction nucleotides. The source material was PBMCs. The origin of this receptor is a woman aged 40 to 50 in good health and CMV-seronegative. The CDR3 sequence is CSVKRGTLDNEQFF. The DNA sequence follows: TGCAGCGTAAAGCGGGGGACCTTGGACAATGAGCAGTTCTTC.